A selection of T cell receptor beta chains follows, all from one sample in a study of blood T cell repertoires in COVID-19. Method: immunoSEQ multiplex PCR; TCRdb's copy keeps in-frame clones and lacks some. Among 200,000 to 300,000 clones listed, about four fifths were seen once. The sample was peripheral blood. The receptors were sampled from a man aged 25-45 years who had recovered from COVID-19. Each CDR3 is given with its conserved first and last residue. The D gene is left open where the match is weak. Clone size appears in some rows only: once, few, many, or a class for an expanded clone.

j_call	v_call	clone_size	d_call	cdr3_nt	cdr3_aa
TRBJ2-7	TRBV7-9	many	NA	TGTGCCAGCAGCTTTACAGGGGAGCAGTACTTC	CASSFTGEQYF
TRBJ2-7	TRBV19	NA	TRBD2	TGTGCCAGTAGGAAAGAATCAGGACTAGCGGGGTCTGGAGAGCAGTACTTC	CASRKESGLAGSGEQYF
TRBJ2-5	TRBV2	NA	NA	TGTGCCAGCAGTCGGCGGGAGACCCAGTACTTC	CASSRRETQYF
TRBJ2-3	TRBV15	few	TRBD2	TGTGCCACCAGCAGAGAGGGGACTAGCGGGGCAGATACGCAGTATTTT	CATSREGTSGADTQYF
TRBJ1-1	TRBV29-1	NA	TRBD1	TGCAGCGTTGAAGATGCGACAGGGGACTTTCCCACTCCGAACACTGAAGCTTTCTTT	CSVEDATGDFPTPNTEAFF
TRBJ1-2	TRBV12-3/TRBV12-4	NA	NA	TGTGCCAGCAGCTGGGACCGGACAGTGGGCTACACCTTC	CASSWDRTVGYTF
TRBJ1-2	TRBV5-6	NA	NA	TGTGCCAGCAGCCCGGGGAGGCATAACTATGGCTACACCTTC	CASSPGRHNYGYTF
TRBJ2-7	TRBV19	NA	TRBD2	TGTGCCAGTAGTACCCCGCGTAGCGGGGGCTGGGAGCAGTACTTC	CASSTPRSGGWEQYF
TRBJ2-2	TRBV7-9	NA	TRBD2	TGTGCCAGCCGCCTAGCGGGGGGACGCACCGGGGAGCTGTTTTTT	CASRLAGGRTGELFF
TRBJ2-1	TRBV10-3	NA	NA	TGTGCCATCAGTGTTCAGGGCGACAATGAGCAGTTCTTC	CAISVQGDNEQFF
TRBJ1-2	TRBV20-1	once	TRBD1	TGCAGTGCTAGTACGCCGGGACAGGGAAACTATGGCTACACCTTC	CSASTPGQGNYGYTF
TRBJ2-1	TRBV4-2	NA	NA	TGTGCCAGCAGCCAAGATTGGCGGGGTGATGAGCAGTTCTTC	CASSQDWRGDEQFF
TRBJ1-2	TRBV4-1	NA	NA	TGCGCCAGCAGCCAGGATCCGGGACTGCCTCCCCCGAAGGGCTACACCTTC	CASSQDPGLPPPKGYTF
TRBJ1-4	TRBV4-1	NA	TRBD1	TGCGCCAGCAGCCAAGATCCCGTTCCAGGGACAGGGGAACTGGGCGGTTTTGAAAAACTGTTTTTT	CASSQDPVPGTGELGGFEKLFF
TRBJ2-1	TRBV9	NA	TRBD2	TGTGCCAGCAACAACCTAGCGGGGGGGCGACACAATGAGCAGTTCTTC	CASNNLAGGRHNEQFF
TRBJ2-7	TRBV5-1	NA	NA	TGCGCCAGCGCAGGGGGAGGCAGGCTATACGAGCAGTACTTC	CASAGGGRLYEQYF
TRBJ2-3	TRBV5-1	NA	NA	TGCGCCAGCAGCTTGCAGGGTCTGGATACGCAGTATTTT	CASSLQGLDTQYF
TRBJ1-3	TRBV3-1/TRBV3-2	NA	NA	TGTGCCAGCAGCTCCCTTAGCTCTGGAAACACCATATATTTT	CASSSLSSGNTIYF
TRBJ1-1	TRBV10-2	NA	TRBD1	TGCGCCAGCGACTTACAGGGGGTAGGAACTGAAGCTTTCTTT	CASDLQGVGTEAFF
TRBJ1-1	TRBV12-3/TRBV12-4	NA	NA	TGTGCCAGCAGTTTAGGGGAGTCAACTGAAGCTTTCTTT	CASSLGESTEAFF
TRBJ1-2	TRBV20-1	NA	TRBD1	TGCAGTGCTAGTCAGCCCATGGACAGGGGAGGCGGCTACACCTTC	CSASQPMDRGGGYTF
TRBJ2-1	TRBV5-6	NA	TRBD1	TGTGCCAGCAGCCCAATCCAAGGAGGACAGGGTGCTAATGAGCAGTTCTTC	CASSPIQGGQGANEQFF
TRBJ2-1	TRBV2	NA	NA	TGTGCCAGCAGTGATCCATCAGGGTCGCGCAATGAGCAGTTCTTC	CASSDPSGSRNEQFF
TRBJ1-2	TRBV19	NA	TRBD1	TGTGCCAGTAGTTCTTCGACAGGGAACTATGGCTACACCTTC	CASSSSTGNYGYTF
TRBJ2-3	TRBV5-1	once	NA	TGCGCCAGCAGCTTTTCCTCAGATACGCAGTATTTT	CASSFSSDTQYF
TRBJ2-7	TRBV6-5	NA	NA	TGTGCCAGCAATGCCAGGGCAGGGATATTGTACGAGCAGTACTTC	CASNARAGILYEQYF
TRBJ2-3	TRBV9	few	TRBD2	TGTGCCAGCAGCGAACTAGCGCGCTCTAGCACAGATACGCAGTATTTT	CASSELARSSTDTQYF
TRBJ1-2	TRBV5-4	NA	NA	TGTGCCAGCAGCTCTGGGGGGTTCACAGCTAACTATGGCTACACCTTC	CASSSGGFTANYGYTF
TRBJ2-1	TRBV2	NA	NA	TGTGCCAGCAGCTCCCCCGGGGGACAGCGGTCGTATGAGCAGTTCTTC	CASSSPGGQRSYEQFF
TRBJ1-5	TRBV11-2	few	TRBD1	TGTGCCAGCAGCTACGGACAGGGGCGGTATGGCCAGCCCCAGCATTTT	CASSYGQGRYGQPQHF
TRBJ1-4	TRBV7-9	NA	NA	TGTGCCAGCAGCTTCGGAGGGTCCCCTCCGGGTAATGAAAAACTGTTTTTT	CASSFGGSPPGNEKLFF
TRBJ1-2	TRBV10-1	NA	NA	TGCGCCAGCAGCCGGGACACGAACTATGGCTACACCTTC	CASSRDTNYGYTF
TRBJ2-3	TRBV29-1	NA	NA	TGCAGCGGGACATCCACCTCTTACACAGATACGCAGTATTTT	CSGTSTSYTDTQYF
TRBJ1-5	TRBV6-4	NA	NA	TGTGCCAGCAGCCCGTCGGGGGGCGTTGGCAATCAGCCCCAGCATTTT	CASSPSGGVGNQPQHF
TRBJ2-6	TRBV19	NA	NA	TGTGCCAGTAGTGGGGCTAACTCTGGGGCCAACGTCCTGACTTTC	CASSGANSGANVLTF
TRBJ1-1	TRBV24-1	NA	NA	TGTGCCACCAGGGCCACGGACATTGGGACTGAAGCTTTCTTT	CATRATDIGTEAFF
TRBJ2-7	TRBV5-1	NA	NA	TGCGCCAGCAGCTTGGACAGGGTCCCCAACGAGCAGTACTTC	CASSLDRVPNEQYF
TRBJ2-5	TRBV14	NA	NA	TGTGCCAGCAGCCAAGTGGGCTTACAAGAGACCCAGTACTTC	CASSQVGLQETQYF
TRBJ1-1	TRBV19	NA	NA	TGTGCCAGTAGTATCGCGCACCAGAACACTGAAGCTTTCTTT	CASSIAHQNTEAFF
TRBJ1-2	TRBV18	NA	TRBD1	TGTGCCAGCTCTTCAGGACAGGGCTTGGGTGTCACCTTC	CASSSGQGLGVTF
TRBJ1-4	TRBV5-6	NA	TRBD1	TGTGCCAGCAGCTCCGGGACAGGGTCTTACGGACTGTTTTTT	CASSSGTGSYGLFF
TRBJ1-1	TRBV15	NA	TRBD1	TGTGCCACCAGCAACTCACAGGGGTGGAGTGAAGCTTTCTTT	CATSNSQGWSEAFF
TRBJ2-1	TRBV7-3	NA	TRBD1	TGTGCCAGCAGCTCGGGACAGGGAGGCAACAATGAGCAGTTCTTC	CASSSGQGGNNEQFF
TRBJ1-2	TRBV6-5	NA	NA	TGTGCCAGCAGTACCTACGCAGGGCCTCCCTATGGCTACACCTTC	CASSTYAGPPYGYTF
TRBJ1-2	TRBV5-6	NA	NA	TGTGCCAGCAGCTTGTTGTCCGGGGAGTACACCTTC	CASSLLSGEYTF
TRBJ1-1	TRBV20-1	once	TRBD1	TGCAGTGCTAGTAGACAGGGGGGGATCACTGAAGCTTTCTTT	CSASRQGGITEAFF
TRBJ2-3	TRBV25-1	NA	NA	TGTGCCAGCAGTTCGACAGCTCAAAGCACAGATACGCAGTATTTT	CASSSTAQSTDTQYF
TRBJ2-1	TRBV21-1	once	NA	TGTGCCAGCAGCTTTATCGGGAGACGGGGTCGCGTTCAGCAGTTCTTC	CASSFIGRRGRVQQFF
TRBJ2-1	TRBV3-1/TRBV3-2	NA	TRBD2	TGTGCCAGCAGCCCACATACCGCTGGACTAGCGGGGGGCCGCTACAATGAGCAGTTCTTC	CASSPHTAGLAGGRYNEQFF
TRBJ1-6	TRBV5-1	NA	TRBD1	TGCGCCAGCAGCTTGGACAGGGGCCGATCACCCCTCCACTTT	CASSLDRGRSPLHF
TRBJ1-2	TRBV11-1	many	TRBD1	TGTGCCAGCAGTTACAGGGGGGACTATGGCTACACCTTC	CASSYRGDYGYTF
TRBJ1-2	TRBV7-9	NA	NA	TGTGCCAGCAGCTCGGGTTATGGCTACACCTTC	CASSSGYGYTF
TRBJ2-5	TRBV7-2	NA	TRBD2	TGTGCCAGCAGCCGGGGGGGGGCAGAGACCCAGTACTTC	CASSRGGAETQYF
TRBJ1-2	TRBV6-1	NA	NA	TGTGCCAGCAGTGAGAGGGGGGGAGGTAACTATGGCTACACCTTC	CASSERGGGNYGYTF
TRBJ1-3	TRBV19	few	TRBD1	TGTGCCAGTAGTATCGGACAGGTTGGAAACACCATATATTTT	CASSIGQVGNTIYF
TRBJ1-1	TRBV28	NA	NA	TGTGCCAGCAGTCTCCCACAGGGCGGGGGGACTGAAGCTTTCTTT	CASSLPQGGGTEAFF
TRBJ2-3	TRBV28	NA	NA	TGTGCCAGCAGTTTAGAGGCAGATACGCAGTATTTT	CASSLEADTQYF